A selection of T cell receptor beta chains follows, all from one sample in a study of T cell clonotyping in hematopoietic cell transplantation. Here immunoSEQ multiplex PCR was the method, and the copy in TCRdb shows in-frame clones only, minus some. The sample records 15,000 to 20,000 clones, 85% to 95% being singletons. What was sequenced was peripheral blood mononuclear cells. The source is a man aged 35 to 55 in good health. Some clones in this sample may be carry-over from other donors' samples. Each CDR3 is given with its conserved first and last residue. The order of the fields is D gene, J gene, V gene, clone size, CDR3 protein, CDR3 DNA. The D gene is left open where the match is weak. Only some rows state a clone size, as once, few, many or a class for expanded clones.

TRBD2,TRBJ2-2,TRBV6-5,-,CASSYSRLAGAGELFF,TGTGCCAGCAGTTACTCGCGACTAGCGGGAGCCGGGGAGCTGTTTTTT
-,TRBJ2-7,TRBV11-2,-,CASSPQTGRVLEQYF,TGTGCCAGCAGCCCCCAAACAGGGAGAGTGTTGGAGCAGTACTTC
-,TRBJ2-7,TRBV28,-,CASSLFLGPSYEQYF,TGTGCCAGCAGTTTATTTCTCGGTCCCTCCTACGAGCAGTACTTC
-,TRBJ2-1,TRBV7-2,-,CASSSAAHSYNEQFF,TGTGCCAGCAGCTCCGCGGCCCACTCCTACAATGAGCAGTTCTTC
TRBD1,TRBJ2-7,TRBV11-1,-,CASSLEGAARNEQYF,TGTGCCAGCAGCTTAGAGGGGGCTGCGAGGAACGAGCAGTACTTC
-,TRBJ2-1,TRBV5-8,-,CASVRQGFYNEQFF,TGTGCCAGCGTACGACAAGGATTTTACAATGAGCAGTTCTTC
-,TRBJ1-1,TRBV29-1,-,CSAGGRSTEAFF,TGCAGCGCGGGGGGCAGGAGCACTGAAGCTTTCTTT
TRBD1,TRBJ1-1,TRBV6-1,-,CASSEVRFGTGFWAFF,TGTGCCAGCAGTGAGGTCCGCTTCGGGACAGGGTTTTGGGCTTTCTTT
TRBD1,TRBJ1-6,TRBV15,-,CATRTGGTSPLHF,TGTGCCACAAGAACAGGGGGTACTTCACCCCTCCACTTT
-,TRBJ2-7,TRBV9,-,CASSVVKRQRPYEQYF,TGTGCCAGCAGCGTAGTTAAGCGCCAAAGGCCCTACGAGCAGTACTTC
TRBD1,TRBJ2-7,TRBV9,once,CASSVEATGVGEQYF,TGTGCCAGCAGCGTAGAAGCGACAGGGGTGGGCGAGCAGTACTTC
TRBD2,TRBJ2-6,TRBV30,-,CAWSVLASRLSGANVLTF,TGTGCCTGGAGTGTACTAGCGAGTCGCCTCTCTGGGGCCAACGTCCTGACTTTC
-,TRBJ2-1,TRBV5-6,-,CASSDQTVIYNEQFF,TGTGCCAGCAGCGACCAAACTGTAATCTACAATGAGCAGTTCTTC
-,TRBJ2-7,TRBV6-5,-,CASSYSQGEQYF,TGTGCCAGCAGTTACTCGCAGGGCGAGCAGTACTTC
TRBD2,TRBJ2-7,TRBV14,-,CASSRGLAYEQYF,TGTGCCAGCAGCCGTGGACTAGCCTACGAGCAGTACTTC
-,TRBJ1-1,TRBV30,-,CAWSGRMRNTEAFF,TGTGCCTGGTCAGGGAGGATGAGGAACACTGAAGCTTTCTTT
-,TRBJ2-2,TRBV30,once,CAWSPRTRELFF,TGTGCCTGGAGTCCCCGGACAAGGGAGCTGTTTTTT
-,TRBJ1-1,TRBV23-1,-,CGHPTEAFF,TGCGGACACCCCACTGAAGCTTTCTTT
TRBD2,TRBJ2-3,TRBV2,-,CASRKGLAGTDTQYF,TGTGCCAGCAGAAAGGGACTAGCGGGCACAGATACGCAGTATTTT
-,TRBJ2-5,TRBV2,-,CASRKGQGGETQYF,TGTGCCAGCAGGAAAGGACAGGGAGGGGAGACCCAGTACTTC
TRBD1,TRBJ2-7,TRBV2,-,CASSYADRGTYEQYF,TGTGCCAGCAGTTATGCGGACAGGGGGACCTACGAGCAGTACTTC
-,TRBJ1-2,TRBV28,-,CASGIFYGYTF,TGTGCCAGCGGCATTTTCTATGGCTACACCTTC
TRBD1,TRBJ2-7,TRBV11-2,once,CASSSTGTGAYEQYF,TGTGCCAGCAGCTCAACCGGGACAGGGGCCTACGAGCAGTACTTC
-,TRBJ2-1,TRBV28,once,CASSLGNEQFF,TGTGCCAGCAGTTTAGGCAATGAGCAGTTCTTC